This T cell receptor (beta chain) was sequenced during a study of T cells in Graves' hyperthyroidism and ophthalmopathy. Concerning this clonotype itself: Its antigen is not identified.

The CDR3 has 14 residues. Losses at the gene ends were 4 bases for V and 4 bases for J; bases not matched to a gene: 7. Per germline, CDR1 SGHNT and CDR2 YYREEE (reference sequence). Study-level findings and limits: Ophthalmopathy and stable hyperthyroidism were told apart by a 13 V-J model.

Template material for amplifying TCR beta CDR3 regions consisted of RNA transcripts. TCR CDR3 underwent first-round RT-PCR with the HTBI primer set. TCRdb independently ran MiXCR on the multiplex PCR reads; one entry per CDR3 protein. The sample shows fewer than 900,000 distinct CDR3 sequences, roughly 20% of them seen only once. The chain couples TRBV5-4 to TRBJ1-1; 7 bases match TRBD1. Material: blood. This sequence originates from a woman aged 50 to 65 with Graves' hyperthyroidism that later progressed to Graves' ophthalmopathy. CDR3 sequence: CASSQQGSSTEAFF. The CDR3 bases are TGTGCCAGCAGCCAACAGGGGAGTAGCACTGAAGCTTTCTTT.